This T cell receptor (beta chain) was sequenced for a study of blood T cell repertoires in COVID-19 (dated by TCRdb to the early 2020s). A note on the overall study: Samples from collaborators originated in the United States, Italy and Spain and spanned both the acute and convalescent phases of COVID-19. The prospective study material was composed of cDNA or gDNA derived from T cells, B-cell-depleted T cells, or PBMCs. The dataset comprised deeply sampled blood TCRbeta repertoires from subjects exposed to, actively infected with, or recovered from COVID-19. A freely available public database, intended as a resource for researchers studying the immune response to SARS-CoV-2, is where the repertoires were released. Samples came from the ongoing ImmuneRACE study (first 160 participants) plus 1,254 subjects from 6 global collaborators. Sample metadata almost always included a de-identified subject ID, COVID-19 status, age in years and sex. HLA class I and class II types, where available, came from metadata supplied by the sample provider rather than from assay-based typing.

On this clone itself: No antigen is known for it. No clone much larger than this one lies a single base away; base qualities are absent.

The immunoSEQ Assay, a bias-controlled multiplex PCR, was used to amplify TCRbeta CDR3 regions from genomic DNA. The published analysis was carried out like this. Within the assay, amplification of reference gene primers was used to estimate how many nucleated cells each sample contained. To quantify the absolute abundance of each unique TCRbeta CDR3 rearrangement, sequence reads were collapsed and filtered. For each sample, productive Simpson clonality was calculated as the square root of Simpson's diversity index across productive rearrangements. Sourced from immuneACCESS, this table was stored by TCRdb with only in-frame sequences that have V and J called. A share of the clones is absent; for the studies checked, an unresolved V gene accounts for under half, and the remainder has no known explanation. Clone size and the V and J calls come from that table; the DNA yielded D and trimming. The sample table records fewer than 90,000 clones; roughly nine tenths of these occur just once. The top ten hold approximately 17% of the sample.

Per the germline V gene (reference sequence), LNHDA is the CDR1 and SQIVND is the CDR2. The CDR3 covers 15 residues, taking in both the cysteine and the phenylalanine. The only DNA kept is the CDR3, 45 bases in frame from the first base. V was cut back by 3 bases and J by 3 bases, leaving a gap of 9 bases between them. Whole blood was collected in K2EDTA tubes by collaborating institutions according to the institutions' own protocols. Collaborator samples were shipped for TCRbeta analysis as frozen whole blood, isolated PBMCs, or DNA extracted from either sample type. Study-level results and caveats: The amount of clinical and demographic metadata varied by source and participant and was provided uncurated.

The sequenced sample consisted of peripheral blood. Recombination connected TRBV19 to TRBJ1-6; the D gene cannot be resolved reliably. The sequence was obtained from a man older than 75 in a cohort sampled during active COVID-19. The CDR3 amino acid sequence is: CASSITEGYNSPLHF. The DNA sequence is given as TGTGCCAGTAGTATCACAGAGGGCTATAATTCACCCCTCCACTTT.